The following is a TCR beta chain sequence with its context. The data were obtained in a study of OX40 agonist ivuxolimab in advanced cancers. Study summary: Participants, roughly 80% male, averaged 60 years of age, ranging from about 20 to 80. Prior anti-PD-1, anti-PD-L1 or anti-CTLA-4 therapy was allowed; over 30% had some. Patients achieving partial responses numbered three: one hepatocellular carcinoma case and two cutaneous melanoma cases.

CDR1 and CDR2 (germline): LNHDA, SQIVND (reference sequence). The V segment lost 0 bases and the J segment 0 bases; nucleotides outside the gene matches: 3. CDR3 length equals 17 residues. The repertoire was sequenced with immunoSEQ multiplex PCR; TCRdb's copy has only in-frame clones and lacks some. The sample lists approximately 61,000 clones, approximately 91% occurring once. This material consisted of CD4+ or CD8+ T cells sorted from blood, taken in a trial of the OX40 agonist ivuxolimab. The clonotype was recovered from an adult with an advanced solid tumor such as melanoma, head and neck, liver or kidney cancer. The rearrangement links TRBV19 to TRBJ2-2; 8 bases align to TRBD2. CDR3 sequence reads: CASSIDVTSANTGELFF. DNA for the CDR3: TGTGCCAGTAGTATAGATGTGACTAGCGCGAACACCGGGGAGCTGTTTTTT.